Each of the 10 T cell receptor beta chains below was sequenced from the same sample in a study of T cells in Graves' hyperthyroidism and ophthalmopathy (dated by TCRdb to the late 2010s). Libraries came from multiplex PCR. Sequencing was performed on an Illumina HiSeq 2000. The TCR beta CDR3 regions were amplified from the RNA transcripts. The first round of RT-PCR for the TCR CDR3 was performed with the HTBI primer set and the Qiagen OneStep RT-PCR kit. The public reads were reanalyzed by TCRdb: fastp trimming at Q25, MiXCR alignment, in-frame beta chains only. Rows with one shared CDR3 protein collapse into an entry with the most common genes and DNA. Across this sample there are 220,000 or so distinct CDR3 sequences, with roughly 15% seen only once. About 29% of the sample is taken by the ten largest. The sequencing sample was made of blood. The receptors originated from a woman younger than 35 with Graves' ophthalmopathy.

This clonotype was counted ten times or more. The chain carries TRBV7-9 and TRBJ2-3; tentatively, D is TRBD1 (5 bases). The germline CDR1 and CDR2 sequences are SEHNR and FQNEAQ (reference sequence). CDR3 length equals 15 residues. The V end lost 6 bases, the J end lost 0 bases, and 13 bases lay between the germline ends. This CDR3 is CASSPPRDSTDTQYF. CDR3 nucleotide sequence: TGTGCCAGCAGTCCACCCAGGGATAGCACAGATACGCAGTATTTT.

This clonotype was seen only a few times. CDR3 sequence: CASSQVVGGFNYGYTF. The DNA for the CDR3 is TGCGCCAGCAGCCAAGTAGTAGGAGGATTCAACTATGGCTACACCTTC. The chain employs TRBV4-1 and TRBJ1-2, with D uncertain. Germline V CDR1 and CDR2: MGHRA, YSYEKL. Between the trimmed V and J ends, which lost 1 base and 2 bases, there was a span of 14 bases. CDR3 length: 16 amino acids.

This chain joins TRBV20-1 and TRBJ2-6; no clear D. Trimming removed 3 bases from V and 2 bases from J, with 8 bases in between. The germline V gene encodes CDR1 DFQATT and CDR2 SNEGSKA (reference sequence). This CDR3 is 14 amino acids long. The CDR3 DNA follows: TGCAGTGCTAGTAAGGACGCTGGGGCCAACGTCCTGACTTTC. As protein: CSASKDAGANVLTF.

The J gene is TRBJ2-5, the V gene TRBV3-1; TRBD2 matches at 16 bases. The junction had 5 bases not matched to a gene; V was cut back by 3 bases and J by 13 bases. Germline lookup yields CDR1 LGHDT and CDR2 YNNKEL (reference sequence). The CDR3 length is 14 residues. CDR3 coding DNA: TGTGCCAGCAGCCAGGGGACTAGCGGGAGGGTGGGGTACTTC. It yields the protein CASSQGTSGRVGYF.

This clonotype was counted ten times or more. V is TRBV2 and J is TRBJ2-3; D not certain. Germline CDR1 and CDR2: SNHLY and FYNNEI. Trimming removed 5 bases from V and 2 bases from J, with 8 bases in between. There are 13 residues in the CDR3. The chain's CDR3 is CASSQALTDTQYF. CDR3 sequence (DNA): TGTGCCAGCAGTCAGGCCCTCACAGATACGCAGTATTTT. The full variable domain, its missing parts supplied by reference TRBV2 and TRBJ2-3, is EPEVTQTPSHQVTQMGQEVILRCVPISNHLYFYWYRQILGQKVEFLVSFYNNEISEKSEIFDDQFSVERPDGSNFTLKIRSTKLEDSAMYFCASSQALTDTQYFGPGTRLTVL.

There are many counts of this clonotype. The gene calls are TRBV28 and TRBJ2-1; weak D call: TRBD2 (5 bases). The V gene lost 7 bases and the J gene lost 4 bases, with 17 bases spanning the gap. The CDR3 is made up of 15 amino acids. Germline-derived CDR1 and CDR2 are MDHEN and SYDVKM. The CDR3 DNA reads TGTGCCAGCACCGACTCGGGGTTGGGTTACAATGAGCAGTTCTTC. Translating gives CASTDSGLGYNEQFF.

This clonotype was counted a few times. This sequence joins TRBV19 and TRBJ1-3; D unclear. Trimming shortened V by 3 bases and J by 1 base, and 4 bases separated the two germline ends. The CDR3 spans 13 residues. CDR1 and CDR2 from the germline V gene are LNHDA and SQIVND (reference sequence). The CDR3 nucleotides are TGTGCCAGTAGTATCGCGTCTGGAAACACCATATATTTT. Amino acid sequence: CASSIASGNTIYF.

This clonotype was observed at least ten times. The chain joins TRBV6-1 to TRBJ2-7, with 8 bases identical to TRBD2. V lost 5 bases, J lost 0 bases, and 9 bases stayed unmatched. CDR3 length equals 16 residues. Germline V gives CDR1 MNHNS, CDR2 SASEGT. CDR3 sequence: CASSSPTSASSYEQYF. DNA for the CDR3: TGTGCCAGCAGTTCCCCGACTAGCGCCTCCTCCTACGAGCAGTACTTC.

This clonotype occurred many times. J is TRBJ2-7 and V is TRBV12-5, with TRBD2 identical over 8 bases. The CDR3 spans 15 residues. J was trimmed by 2 bases and V by 3 bases; bases with no gene match: 6. Germline V gene sequence: CDR1 LGHNT, CDR2 FRNRAP. The CDR3 reads CASGFLGRDPYEQYF. The CDR3 DNA sequence: TGTGCTAGTGGTTTCCTCGGGAGGGACCCCTACGAGCAGTACTTC.

This clonotype was found a few times. With a much larger clone just one base away, this may be a read error. The chain employs TRBV7-9 and TRBJ2-7, with 7 bases fitting TRBD1. The germline CDR1 and CDR2 sequences are SEHNR and FQNEAQ (reference sequence). The CDR3 totals 14 residues. The V and J ends lost 5 bases and 6 bases, in that order; junction bases with no gene match: 10. DNA for the CDR3: TGTGCCAGCAGCGCCGGGACAGAGGCTAGCGAGCAGTACTTC. Protein sequence: CASSAGTEASEQYF.